These 10 T cell receptor beta chains share one sample of origin, sequenced in a study of regulatory T cells in long-lasting Graves disease. iRepertoire HTBI primers and Arm-PCR of CDR3 regions built TCR beta libraries. TCRdb used MiXCR to reprocess the multiplex PCR reads, holding one entry per CDR3 protein. Counted here are roughly 500,000 distinct CDR3 sequences, less than 15% occurring once; the ten biggest clones make up more than 15%. The time point: newly diagnosed GD, antithyroid drugs for less than 3 months. RNA isolated from PBMCs was used to make the TCR library. The sample was also reused in another study, on T cells in Graves' hyperthyroidism and ophthalmopathy.

The material sequenced was peripheral blood mononuclear cells (PBMCs), taken at new diagnosis, from a patient treated with antithyroid drugs. These receptors all come from a woman aged 45-65 years with Graves disease.

The table lists this clonotype with many counts. The V and J genes are TRBV28 and TRBJ2-5, with 11 bases fitting TRBD2. Germline trimming cut 4 bases from V and 1 base from J; bases unmatched to any gene: 2. Germline lookup yields CDR1 MDHEN and CDR2 SYDVKM. The CDR3 has 15 residues. CDR3 bases: TGTGCCAGCAGTTATAGCGGGAGGGGCCAAGAGACCCAGTACTTC. Protein: CASSYSGRGQETQYF.

The chain recombines TRBV9 with TRBJ2-2, with D hard to call. V was shortened by 1 base and J by 7 bases, with 11 bases between the two germline ends. There are 14 residues in the CDR3. Looked up from germline, CDR1 is SGDLS and CDR2 is YYNGEE. The CDR3 DNA reads TGTGCCAGCAGCGTACCGTTAATGGGCGGGGAGCTGTTTTTT. It translates to CASSVPLMGGELFF.

Ten or more counts support this clonotype. This chain uses TRBV12-3 or TRBV12-4 with TRBJ1-5, with 9 bases that match TRBD1. J gave up 2 bases and V 5 bases, and 4 bases lay outside the gene matches. The CDR3 contains 15 residues. In DNA form, the CDR3 reads TGTGCCAGCAGTGAACAGGGGGCTGGCAATCAGCCCCAGCATTTT. Translation: CASSEQGAGNQPQHF.

The chain has TRBV5-6 and TRBJ2-1, with no clear D. The CDR3 length is 15 residues. V dropped 3 bases and J dropped 1 base, with 11 bases sitting between them. Germline V gene sequence: CDR1 SGHDT, CDR2 YYEEEE. The CDR3 sequence: CASSSPAFSYNEQFF. The CDR3 bases are TGTGCCAGCAGCTCCCCAGCTTTTTCCTACAATGAGCAGTTCTTC.

This clonotype was counted between two and nine times. The chain has TRBV28 and TRBJ1-1; D gene ambiguous. Trimming left V 1 base short and J 7 bases short, with 19 bases between. The CDR3 totals 16 residues. The germline CDR1 and CDR2 sequences are MDHEN and SYDVKM. CDR3 nucleotide sequence: TGTGCCAGCAGTTTATTTTACGACCATCCTAGAAGTGAAGCTTTCTTT. This gives the protein CASSLFYDHPRSEAFF.

This clonotype was counted ten times or more. The rearrangement uses TRBV7-2 and TRBJ2-7; D is perhaps TRBD2 (5 bases). There are 15 residues in the CDR3. V was cut by 0 bases and J by 0 bases, with 9 bases left in between. Germline V gives CDR1 SGHTA, CDR2 FQGNSA. In DNA form, the CDR3 reads TGTGCCAGCAGCTTAGCTAGCGCTAGCTCCTACGAGCAGTACTTC. It codes for CASSLASASSYEQYF.

This clonotype was detected ten times or more. The genes are TRBV11-2 and TRBJ2-5; TRBD1 agrees at 11 bases. Germline V gives CDR1 SGHAT, CDR2 FQNNGV. The CDR3 is 16 amino acids. The trim removed 5 bases at V and 4 bases at J, leaving 9 bases unmatched. CDR3 DNA sequence: TGTGCCAGCAGCCCAGGACAGGGGGCGGGAGGAGAGACCCAGTACTTC. Amino acids: CASSPGQGAGGETQYF.

This clonotype was seen many times. The J gene is TRBJ1-2, the V gene TRBV28; a possible D gene is TRBD1 (5 bases). The CDR3 consists of 12 residues. V shed 6 bases and J shed 5 bases, with 10 bases lying between them. Germline CDR1 and CDR2: MDHEN and SYDVKM. CDR3 sequence: CASSLAGYGYTF. Written as DNA, the CDR3 is TGTGCCAGCAGCTTAGCAGGGTATGGCTACACCTTC.

Ten or more counts support this clonotype. This chain joins TRBV12-3 or TRBV12-4 and TRBJ2-1; D remains ambiguous. The V end was cut by 7 bases, the J end by 4 bases, with 11 bases between. The CDR3 is made up of 13 amino acids. CDR3 bases: TGTGCCAGCACCCTCGCGAATTACAATGAGCAGTTCTTC. Its protein is CASTLANYNEQFF.

In its sample, this clonotype was seen many times. The chain is built from TRBV2 and TRBJ1-1; 7 bases are shared with TRBD1. After removal of 4 bases from V and 2 bases from J, the junction contained 4 bases not matched to a gene. Germline assignment: CDR1 SNHLY and CDR2 FYNNEI. The length of the CDR3 is 14 residues. The CDR3 region is CASSGQGANTEAFF. DNA for the CDR3: TGTGCCAGCAGTGGACAGGGAGCTAACACTGAAGCTTTCTTT.